These 14 T cell receptor beta chains were all obtained from the same sample, sequenced in a study of blood T cell repertoires in COVID-19. Profiled with immunoSEQ multiplex PCR; TCRdb holds only in-frame clones, not every one. The sample has 100,000 to 150,000 clones, over 75% seen once. Sequencing input: peripheral blood. These receptors originate from a man aged 60 to 69 with active or convalescent COVID-19.

The gene calls are TRBV7-9 and TRBJ2-3, with D perhaps TRBD2 (5 bases). Deletions cut 5 bases from V and 4 bases from J, with 16 bases between. This CDR3 has 15 amino acids. Germline CDR1 reads SEHNR; CDR2 reads FQNEAQ (reference sequence). Here the CDR3 DNA reads TGTGCCAGCAGCCCGCGGGTAACGCACGCAGATACGCAGTATTTT. Translation: CASSPRVTHADTQYF.

The chain links TRBV9 to TRBJ1-3, with 10 bases matching TRBD1. J was trimmed by 2 bases and V by 0 bases; bases with no gene match: 2. Germline assignment: CDR1 SGDLS and CDR2 YYNGEE. The CDR3 sequence is 16 residues long. For the CDR3, the DNA is TGTGCCAGCAGCGTAGGCGGGACAGGGGCTGGAAACACCATATATTTT. Protein: CASSVGGTGAGNTIYF.

The chain carries TRBV9 and TRBJ2-5; 7 nucleotides line up with TRBD1. The CDR3 totals 13 residues. The V gene end was trimmed by 5 bases and the J gene end by 3 bases; junction bases not matched to a gene: 4. CDR1 and CDR2 (germline): SGDLS, YYNGEE. The CDR3 is CASRGTGEETQYF. The CDR3 DNA follows: TGTGCCAGCAGGGGAACAGGGGAAGAGACCCAGTACTTC.

V is TRBV7-2 and J is TRBJ1-1, with D possibly TRBD1 on 6 matching bases. Germline lookup yields CDR1 SGHTA and CDR2 FQGNSA. The V end lost 5 bases, the J end lost 5 bases, and 15 bases lay between the germline ends. The CDR3 length is 14 residues. CDR3 loop: CASSPRGTGTEAFF. The CDR3 nucleotides are TGTGCCAGCAGCCCAAGGGGGACGGGGACTGAAGCTTTCTTT.

In its sample, this clone was seen once. The chain links TRBV18 to TRBJ1-1; TRBD1 might be the D (5 bases). CDR1 and CDR2 from the germline V gene are KGHSH and LQKENI. The V and J ends lost 4 bases and 10 bases respectively, with 13 bases between them. CDR3 length equals 12 residues. The CDR3 is CASSLEGEGAFF. In DNA, the CDR3 is TGTGCCAGCTCACTGGAAGGGGAAGGAGCTTTCTTT.

The rearrangement uses TRBV5-1 and TRBJ1-4; D is unclear. The CDR3 consists of 15 residues. Germline V gene data show CDR1 as SGHRS and CDR2 as YFSETQ. Trimming stripped 2 bases from V and 0 bases from J, with 8 bases between. The CDR3 region is CASSFTSATNEKLFF. CDR3 coding DNA: TGCGCCAGCAGCTTCACAAGCGCAACTAATGAAAAACTGTTTTTT.

The chain links TRBV28 to TRBJ1-1; D is possibly TRBD1 (6 bases). CDR3 length: 15 amino acids. The germline V and J ends were trimmed by 4 bases and 6 bases, with 18 bases remaining between them. Germline lookup yields CDR1 MDHEN and CDR2 SYDVKM. In nucleotides, the CDR3 is TGTGCCAGCAGTTCTGCCGGGAGGGGGTCCGCTGAAGCTTTCTTT. It translates to CASSSAGRGSAEAFF.

The table lists this clone with a count of one. The CDR3 spells CASTPGTSGNNEQFF. CDR3 coding DNA: TGTGCCAGCACCCCCGGGACTAGCGGGAACAATGAGCAGTTCTTC. The V gene is TRBV6-5, the J gene TRBJ2-1, with 13 positions matching TRBD2. The CDR3 runs 15 residues. CDR1 is MNHEY, CDR2 SVGAGI, per germline. The J segment lost 5 bases and the V segment lost 7 bases, leaving 5 bases of the junction unmatched.

The chain uses TRBV24-1 and TRBJ2-5; possible D gene TRBD1, 5 bases. The V gene's germline CDR1 is KGHDR and CDR2 SFDVKD. V was clipped by 9 bases and J by 6 bases, with 10 bases between them. This CDR3 is 11 amino acids long. The CDR3 sequence: CATGQGKTQYF. CDR3 DNA: TGTGCCACCGGGCAGGGCAAGACCCAGTACTTC.

The chain joins TRBV28 to TRBJ1-5, with 9 bases that match TRBD1. This CDR3 is 17 amino acids long. CDR1 is MDHEN, CDR2 SYDVKM, per germline. Losses at the gene ends were 4 bases for V and 9 bases for J; bases not matched to a gene: 16. The CDR3 reads CASSSARDRAGGPPQHF. The CDR3 region has the DNA TGTGCCAGCAGTTCGGCAAGGGACAGGGCGGGCGGTCCGCCCCAGCATTTT.

The chain is built from TRBV7-8 and TRBJ2-3; 12 nucleotides agree with TRBD2. CDR1 and CDR2 from the germline V gene are SGHVS and FQNEAQ. The CDR3 contains 16 residues. The junction had 5 bases not matched to a gene; V was cut back by 5 bases and J by 2 bases. Here the CDR3 reads CASSPSSGRVTDTQYF. DNA of the CDR3: TGTGCCAGCAGCCCCTCTAGCGGGAGGGTCACAGATACGCAGTATTTT. The full variable domain, with the rest looked up from reference TRBV7-8 and TRBJ2-3, is GAGVSQSPRYKVAKRGQDVALRCDPISGHVSLFWYQQALGQGPEFLTYFQNEAQLDKSGLPSDRFFAERPEGSVSTLKIQRTQQEDSAVYLCASSPSSGRVTDTQYFGPGTRLTVL.

The genes are TRBV2 and TRBJ1-2; TRBD1 might be the D (5 bases). The CDR3 spans 14 residues. Germline lookup yields CDR1 SNHLY and CDR2 FYNNEI. Trimming took off 0 bases at V and 5 bases at J, with 10 bases between the two ends. Written as DNA, the CDR3 is TGTGCCAGCAGTGAAGCGACTCAGGGTTATGGCTACACCTTC. Its protein is CASSEATQGYGYTF.

This clone was recorded only once. The chain is built from TRBV16 and TRBJ2-7, with D uncertain. Germline V gene data show CDR1 as KGHSY and CDR2 as FQNENV. The CDR3 length is 12 residues. V was shortened by 0 bases and J by 5 bases, with 5 bases between the two germline ends. The CDR3 DNA sequence: TGTGCCAGCAGCCAATCGTTCAACGAGCAGTACTTC. Translated: CASSQSFNEQYF. The full variable domain, completed using reference TRBV16 and TRBJ2-7, is GEEVAQTPKHLVRGEGQKAKLYCAPIKGHSYVFWYQQVLKNEFKFLISFQNENVFDETGMPKERFSAKCLPNSPCSLEIQATKLEDSAVYFCASSQSFNEQYFGPGTRLTVT.

J is TRBJ2-1 and V is TRBV21-1; TRBD2 is the table's D call and was not checked against the DNA. TRBV21-1 is termed a pseudogene. The CDR3 is 18 amino acids. CDR3 DNA: TGTGCCAGCAGCAAAGTCGAAGGGGGACTAGCGACCTACAATGAGCAGTTCTTC. This codes for CASSKVEGGLATYNEQFF.